This passage covers 10 T cell receptor beta chains from one sample sequenced in a study of OX40 agonist ivuxolimab in advanced cancers. Libraries were prepared by immunoSEQ multiplex PCR; TCRdb keeps only in-frame clonotypes and omits some of them. The sample shows 25,000 to 35,000 clones, roughly nine tenths of them seen only once. The specimen comprised CD4+ or CD8+ T cells sorted from blood, sampled in a trial of the OX40 agonist ivuxolimab. All receptors come from an adult with an advanced solid tumor such as melanoma, head and neck, liver or kidney cancer.

A single count supports this clone. J is TRBJ1-6 and V is TRBV13; 9 bases line up with TRBD1. Germline CDR1 is PRHDT and CDR2 is FYEKMQ (reference sequence). This CDR3 contains 16 residues. The J segment lost 7 bases and the V segment lost 3 bases, leaving 7 bases of the junction unmatched. CDR3 in amino acids: CASSFIPGQGNSPLHF. In DNA, the CDR3 is TGTGCCAGCAGCTTCATTCCGGGACAGGGAAATTCACCCCTCCACTTT. The whole variable domain, remainder taken from reference TRBV13 and TRBJ1-6, is AAGVIQSPRHLIKEKRETATLKCYPIPRHDTVYWYQQGPGQDPQFLISFYEKMQSDKGSIPDRFSAQQFSDYHSELNMSSLELGDSALYFCASSFIPGQGNSPLHFGNGTRLTVT.

The chain couples TRBV7-8 to TRBJ1-4; TRBD1 matches at 7 bases. Germline V gene lookup returns CDR1 SGHVS and CDR2 FQNEAQ. After removal of 5 bases from V and 8 bases from J, the junction contained 8 bases not matched to a gene. This CDR3 region has 14 residues. The CDR3 reads CASSLRQGGEKLFF. The CDR3 nucleotides read TGTGCCAGCAGCCTGAGACAGGGTGGGGAAAAACTGTTTTTT.

The chain has TRBV30 and TRBJ1-1; D is unclear. The CDR3 totals 15 residues. The V gene's germline CDR1 is GTSNPN and CDR2 SVGIG (reference sequence). Trimming removed 2 bases from V and 3 bases from J, with 16 bases in between. The CDR3 is CAWSKDGPRDTEAFF. CDR3 sequence (DNA): TGTGCCTGGAGTAAGGACGGACCTAGGGACACTGAAGCTTTCTTT.

V and J are TRBV12-5 and TRBJ1-2, with D possibly being TRBD1 (6 bases). The germline gives CDR1 LGHNT, CDR2 FRNRAP. V was trimmed by 1 base and J by 3 bases, leaving 18 bases between them. The CDR3 consists of 17 residues. The DNA of the CDR3 is TGTGCTAGTGGTTTGGGGAGGTTGGCAGGGGAGGACTATGGCTACACCTTC. Translation: CASGLGRLAGEDYGYTF.

The CDR3 region is CAISGGKTVQAPEGTQYF. The CDR3, as DNA: TGTGCCATCAGTGGTGGAAAAACAGTCCAGGCCCCCGAGGGGACCCAGTACTTC. The rearrangement joins TRBV10-3 to TRBJ2-5; D might be TRBD2 (5 bases). This CDR3 has 18 amino acids. V lost 4 bases, J lost 7 bases, and 28 bases lay in between. The germline V gene has CDR1 ENHRY and CDR2 SYGVKD.

The chain couples TRBV7-2 to TRBJ2-1, with TRBD2 matching 10 bases. Germline lookup yields CDR1 SGHTA and CDR2 FQGNSA. Trimming at V came to 7 bases and at J to 2 bases, leaving 8 bases not matched to a gene. This CDR3 contains 16 residues. The CDR3 bases are TGTGCCAGCAATCGAGCGGGAGGGCGGCCCTACAATGAGCAGTTCTTC. Its translation: CASNRAGGRPYNEQFF.

The CDR3 nucleotides are TGTGCCAGCAGCAAAGAGGGGTACTTTTCAGGTAATGAGGAGACCCAGTACTTC. Encoded protein: CASSKEGYFSGNEETQYF. The genes are TRBV21-1 and TRBJ2-5; the D segment call TRBD1 is taken from the table without a DNA check. TRBV21-1 is a pseudogene. The CDR3 runs 18 residues.

V is TRBV7-9 and J is TRBJ1-2; weak D call: TRBD1 (5 bases). V lost 6 bases and J lost 4, with 15 bases in between. Germline values: CDR1 SEHNR, CDR2 FQNEAQ (reference sequence). This CDR3 region has 14 residues. The CDR3 nucleotides are TGTGCCAGCAGGCCGCAGGGCTCCATCTATGGCTACACCTTC. It yields the protein CASRPQGSIYGYTF.

J is TRBJ2-2 and V is TRBV5-4; TRBD2 aligns across 9 bases. Germline V CDR1 and CDR2: SGHNT, YYREEE (reference sequence). The trim removed 0 bases at V and 5 bases at J, leaving 8 bases unmatched. The CDR3 runs 17 residues. The CDR3 sequence: CASSLATGLAITGELFF. The CDR3 DNA sequence: TGTGCCAGCAGCTTGGCTACGGGACTAGCAATTACCGGGGAGCTGTTTTTT.

The chain has TRBV27 and TRBJ2-1; 11 bases are a match to TRBD2. The CDR3 is 15 amino acids. Germline trimming cut 2 bases from V and 5 bases from J; bases unmatched to any gene: 2. Germline CDR1 reads MNHEY; CDR2 reads SMNVEV (reference sequence). CDR3 nucleotide sequence: TGTGCCAGCAGTTTAATAGCGGGAGGGAACAATGAGCAGTTCTTC. This codes for CASSLIAGGNNEQFF.